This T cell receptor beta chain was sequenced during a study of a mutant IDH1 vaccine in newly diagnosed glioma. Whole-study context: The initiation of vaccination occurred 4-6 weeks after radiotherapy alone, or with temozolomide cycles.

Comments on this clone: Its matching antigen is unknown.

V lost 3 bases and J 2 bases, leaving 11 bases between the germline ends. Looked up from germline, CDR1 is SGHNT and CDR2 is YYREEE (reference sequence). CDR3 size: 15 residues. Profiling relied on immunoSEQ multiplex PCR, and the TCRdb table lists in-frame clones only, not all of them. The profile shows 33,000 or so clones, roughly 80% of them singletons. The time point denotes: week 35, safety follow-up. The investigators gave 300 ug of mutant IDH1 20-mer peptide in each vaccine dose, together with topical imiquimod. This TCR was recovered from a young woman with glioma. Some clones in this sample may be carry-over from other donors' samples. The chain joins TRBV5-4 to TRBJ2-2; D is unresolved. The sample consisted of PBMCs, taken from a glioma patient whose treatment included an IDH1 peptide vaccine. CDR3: CASSSTHINTGELFF. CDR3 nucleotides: TGTGCCAGCAGCTCGACTCACATAAACACCGGGGAGCTGTTTTTT.